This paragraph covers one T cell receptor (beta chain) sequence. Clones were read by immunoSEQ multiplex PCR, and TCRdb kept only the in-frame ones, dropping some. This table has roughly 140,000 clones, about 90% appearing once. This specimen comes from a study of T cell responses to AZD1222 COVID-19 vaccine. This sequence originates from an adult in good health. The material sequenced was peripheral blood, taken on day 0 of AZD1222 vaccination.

As DNA, the CDR3 is TGTGCCAGCTCAGCGACAGGTATTACTGAAGCTTTCTTT. Protein product: CASSATGITEAFF. V and J are TRBV18 and TRBJ1-1; tentative D call: TRBD1 (6 bases). CDR1 KGHSH and CDR2 LQKENI come from the germline V gene. V dropped 5 bases and J dropped 5 bases, with 12 bases sitting between them. This CDR3 is built from 13 residues.